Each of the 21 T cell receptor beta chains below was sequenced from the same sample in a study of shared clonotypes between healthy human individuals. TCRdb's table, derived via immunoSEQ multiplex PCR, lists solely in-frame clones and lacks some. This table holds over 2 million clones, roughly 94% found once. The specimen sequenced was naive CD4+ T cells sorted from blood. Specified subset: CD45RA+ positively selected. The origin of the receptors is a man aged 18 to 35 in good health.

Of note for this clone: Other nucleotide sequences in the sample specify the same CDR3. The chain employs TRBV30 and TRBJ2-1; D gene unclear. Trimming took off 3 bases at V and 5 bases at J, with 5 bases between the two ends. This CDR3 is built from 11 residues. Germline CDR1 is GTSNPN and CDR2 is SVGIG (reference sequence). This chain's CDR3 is CAWSPDNEQFF. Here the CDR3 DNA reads TGTGCCTGGAGCCCAGACAATGAGCAGTTCTTC. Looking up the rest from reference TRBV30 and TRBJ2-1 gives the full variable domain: SQTIHQWPATLVQPVGSPLSLECTVEGTSNPNLYWYRQAAGRGLQLLFYSVGIGQISSEVPQNLSASRPQDRQFILSSKKLLLSDSGFYLCAWSPDNEQFFGPGTRLTVL.

Here the CDR3 reads CASSLGTSGSPETQYF. Here the CDR3 DNA reads TGTGCCAGTTCCCTGGGAACTAGCGGGAGCCCCGAGACCCAGTACTTC. J is TRBJ2-5 and V is TRBV19; 11 nucleotides agree with TRBD2. The V gene end was trimmed by 8 bases and the J gene end by 5 bases; junction bases not matched to a gene: 13. CDR1 is LNHDA, CDR2 SQIVND, per germline (reference sequence). The CDR3 length is 16 residues.

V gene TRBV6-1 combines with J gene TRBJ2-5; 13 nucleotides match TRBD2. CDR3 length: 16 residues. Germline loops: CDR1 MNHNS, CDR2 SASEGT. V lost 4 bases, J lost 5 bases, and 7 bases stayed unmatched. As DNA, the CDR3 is TGTGCCAGCAGTGGACTAGCGGGGGGCTTTAGGGAGACCCAGTACTTC. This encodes CASSGLAGGFRETQYF.

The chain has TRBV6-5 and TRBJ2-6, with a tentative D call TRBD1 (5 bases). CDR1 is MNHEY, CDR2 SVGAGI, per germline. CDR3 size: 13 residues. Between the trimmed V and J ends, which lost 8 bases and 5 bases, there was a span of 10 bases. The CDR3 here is CASGRVRANVLTF. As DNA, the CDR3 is TGTGCCAGCGGCAGGGTGAGGGCCAACGTCCTGACTTTC.

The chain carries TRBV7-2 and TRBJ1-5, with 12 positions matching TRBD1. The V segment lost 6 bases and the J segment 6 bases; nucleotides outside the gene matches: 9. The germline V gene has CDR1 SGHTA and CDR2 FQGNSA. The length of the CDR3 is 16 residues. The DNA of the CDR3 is TGTGCCAGCAGTTTTACCGGGACAGGGGGCGGTCAGCCCCAGCATTTT. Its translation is CASSFTGTGGGQPQHF.

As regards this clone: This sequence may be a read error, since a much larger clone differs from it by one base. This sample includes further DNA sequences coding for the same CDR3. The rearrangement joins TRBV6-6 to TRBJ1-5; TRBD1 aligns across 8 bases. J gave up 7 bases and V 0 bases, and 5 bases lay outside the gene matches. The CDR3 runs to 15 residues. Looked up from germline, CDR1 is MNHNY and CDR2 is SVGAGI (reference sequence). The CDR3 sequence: CASSYSGQGGQPQHF. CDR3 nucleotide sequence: TGTGCCAGCAGTTACTCAGGACAGGGCGGGCAGCCCCAGCATTTT.

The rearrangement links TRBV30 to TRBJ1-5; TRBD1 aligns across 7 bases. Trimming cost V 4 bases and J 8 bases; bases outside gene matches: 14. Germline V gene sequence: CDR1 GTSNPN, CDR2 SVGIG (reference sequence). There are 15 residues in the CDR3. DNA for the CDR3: TGTGCCTGGACCCAGGGGGGTACGGGGGGTAAGCCCCAGCATTTT. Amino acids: CAWTQGGTGGKPQHF.

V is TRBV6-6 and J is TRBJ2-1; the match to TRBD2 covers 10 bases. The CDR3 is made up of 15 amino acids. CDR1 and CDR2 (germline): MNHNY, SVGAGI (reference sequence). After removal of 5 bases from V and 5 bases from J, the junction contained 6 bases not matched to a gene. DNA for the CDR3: TGTGCCAGCAGTGGCGGACTAGCGGCCGACAATGAGCAGTTCTTC. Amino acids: CASSGGLAADNEQFF.

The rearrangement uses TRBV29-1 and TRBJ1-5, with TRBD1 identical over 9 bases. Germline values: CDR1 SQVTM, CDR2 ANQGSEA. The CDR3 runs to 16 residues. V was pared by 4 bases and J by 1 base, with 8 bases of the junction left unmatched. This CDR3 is CSVVVGTGKSNQPQHF. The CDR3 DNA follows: TGCAGCGTTGTAGTGGGGACAGGGAAAAGCAATCAGCCCCAGCATTTT.

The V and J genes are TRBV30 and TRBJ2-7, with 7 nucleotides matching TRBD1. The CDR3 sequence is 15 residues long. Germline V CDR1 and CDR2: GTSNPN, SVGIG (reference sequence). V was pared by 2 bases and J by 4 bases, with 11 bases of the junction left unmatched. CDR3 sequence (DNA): TGTGCCTGGAGTAGGAATCCGGGACAGTTGTACGAGCAGTACTTC. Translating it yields CAWSRNPGQLYEQYF.

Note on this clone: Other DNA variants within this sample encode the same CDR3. CDR3 loop: CASRNSYNEQFF. DNA of the CDR3: TGTGCCAGCAGGAACTCCTACAATGAGCAGTTCTTC. The chain combines TRBV6-5 with TRBJ2-1; D not resolved. Germline CDR1 reads MNHEY; CDR2 reads SVGAGI. V lost 6 bases and J 0 bases, leaving 3 bases between the germline ends. There are 12 residues in the CDR3.

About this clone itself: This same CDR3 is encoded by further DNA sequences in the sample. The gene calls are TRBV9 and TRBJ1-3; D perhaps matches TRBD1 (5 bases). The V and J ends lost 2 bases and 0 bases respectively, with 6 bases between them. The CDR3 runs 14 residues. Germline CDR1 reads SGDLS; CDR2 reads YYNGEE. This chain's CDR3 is CASSVGTSGNTIYF. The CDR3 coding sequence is TGTGCCAGCAGCGTGGGGACCTCTGGAAACACCATATATTTT.

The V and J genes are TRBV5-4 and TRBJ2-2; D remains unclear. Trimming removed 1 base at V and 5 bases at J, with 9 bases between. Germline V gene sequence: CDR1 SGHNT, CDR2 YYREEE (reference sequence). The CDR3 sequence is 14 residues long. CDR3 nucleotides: TGTGCCAGCAGCTTGAATCTGGGAACCGGGGAGCTGTTTTTT. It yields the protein CASSLNLGTGELFF.

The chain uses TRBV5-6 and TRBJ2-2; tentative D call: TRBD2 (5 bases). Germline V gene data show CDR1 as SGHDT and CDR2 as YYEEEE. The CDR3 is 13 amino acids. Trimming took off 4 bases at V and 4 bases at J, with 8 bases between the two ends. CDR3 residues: CASSRGSTGELFF. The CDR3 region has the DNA TGTGCCAGCAGCCGAGGGAGCACCGGGGAGCTGTTTTTT.

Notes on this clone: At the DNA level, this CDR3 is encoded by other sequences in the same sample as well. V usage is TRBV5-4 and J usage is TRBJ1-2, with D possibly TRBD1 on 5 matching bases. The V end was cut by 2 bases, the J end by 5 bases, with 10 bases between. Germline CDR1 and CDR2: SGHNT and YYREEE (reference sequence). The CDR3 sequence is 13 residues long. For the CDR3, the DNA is TGTGCCAGCAGCTTCCGCGACAGTTATGGCTACACCTTC. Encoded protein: CASSFRDSYGYTF.

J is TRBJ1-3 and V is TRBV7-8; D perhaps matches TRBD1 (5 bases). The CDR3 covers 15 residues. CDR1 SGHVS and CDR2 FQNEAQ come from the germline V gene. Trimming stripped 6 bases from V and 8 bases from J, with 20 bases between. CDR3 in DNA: TGTGCCAGCAGGCTAGGGGCGGTAGTAGAGGACACCATATATTTT. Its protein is CASRLGAVVEDTIYF. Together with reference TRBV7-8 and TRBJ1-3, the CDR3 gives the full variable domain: GAGVSQSPRYKVAKRGQDVALRCDPISGHVSLFWYQQALGQGPEFLTYFQNEAQLDKSGLPSDRFFAERPEGSVSTLKIQRTQQEDSAVYLCASRLGAVVEDTIYFGEGSWLTVV.

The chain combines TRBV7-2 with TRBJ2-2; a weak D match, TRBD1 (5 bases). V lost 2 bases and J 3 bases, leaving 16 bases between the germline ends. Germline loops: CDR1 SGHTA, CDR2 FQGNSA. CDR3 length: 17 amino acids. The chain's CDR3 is CASSLTRERGYTGELFF. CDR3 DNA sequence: TGTGCCAGCAGCTTAACAAGAGAAAGGGGTTACACCGGGGAGCTGTTTTTT. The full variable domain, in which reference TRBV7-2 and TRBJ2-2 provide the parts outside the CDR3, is GAGVSQSPSNKVTEKGKDVELRCDPISGHTALYWYRQSLGQGLEFLIYFQGNSAPDKSGLPSDRFSAERTGGSVSTLTIQRTQQEDSAVYLCASSLTRERGYTGELFFGEGSRLTVL.

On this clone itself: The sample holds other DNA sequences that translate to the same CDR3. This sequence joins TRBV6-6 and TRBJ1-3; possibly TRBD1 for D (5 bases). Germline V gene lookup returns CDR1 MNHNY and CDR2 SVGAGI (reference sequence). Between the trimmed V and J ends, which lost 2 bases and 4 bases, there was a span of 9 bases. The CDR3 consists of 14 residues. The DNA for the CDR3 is TGTGCCAGCAGTTACGGGGGGTCCGGAAACACCATATATTTT. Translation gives CASSYGGSGNTIYF.

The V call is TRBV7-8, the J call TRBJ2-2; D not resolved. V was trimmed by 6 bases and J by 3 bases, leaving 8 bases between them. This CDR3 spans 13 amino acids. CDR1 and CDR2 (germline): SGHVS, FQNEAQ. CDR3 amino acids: CASSRDYTGELFF. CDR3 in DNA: TGTGCCAGCAGTCGAGATTACACCGGGGAGCTGTTTTTT.

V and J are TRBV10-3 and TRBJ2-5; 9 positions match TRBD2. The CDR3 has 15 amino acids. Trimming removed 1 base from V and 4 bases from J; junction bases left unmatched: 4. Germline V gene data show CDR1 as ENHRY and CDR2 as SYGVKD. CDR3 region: CAISELAGVGETQYF. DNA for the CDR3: TGTGCCATCAGTGAGTTAGCGGGGGTGGGAGAGACCCAGTACTTC.

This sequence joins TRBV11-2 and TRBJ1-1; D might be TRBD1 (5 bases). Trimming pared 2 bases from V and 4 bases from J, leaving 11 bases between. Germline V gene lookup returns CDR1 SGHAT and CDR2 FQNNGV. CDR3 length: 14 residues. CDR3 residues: CASSLQGVGTEAFF. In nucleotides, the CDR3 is TGTGCCAGCAGCTTACAGGGTGTTGGCACTGAAGCTTTCTTT. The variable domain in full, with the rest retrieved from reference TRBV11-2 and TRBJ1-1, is EAGVAQSPRYKIIEKRQSVAFWCNPISGHATLYWYQQILGQGPKLLIQFQNNGVVDDSQLPKDRFSAERLKGVDSTLKIQPAKLEDSAVYLCASSLQGVGTEAFFGQGTRLTVV.